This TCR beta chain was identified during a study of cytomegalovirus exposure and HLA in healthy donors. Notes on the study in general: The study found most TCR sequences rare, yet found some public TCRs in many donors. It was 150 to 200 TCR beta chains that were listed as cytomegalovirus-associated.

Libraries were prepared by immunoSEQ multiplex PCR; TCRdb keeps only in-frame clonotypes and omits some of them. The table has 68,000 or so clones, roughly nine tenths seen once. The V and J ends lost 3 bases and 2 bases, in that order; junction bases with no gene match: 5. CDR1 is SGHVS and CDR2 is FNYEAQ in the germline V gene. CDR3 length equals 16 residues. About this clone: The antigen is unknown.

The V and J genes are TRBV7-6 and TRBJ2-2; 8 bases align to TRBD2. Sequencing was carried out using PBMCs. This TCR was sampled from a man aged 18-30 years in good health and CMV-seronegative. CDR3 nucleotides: TGTGCCAGCAGCTTTGCGGCGGGAGGTAACACCGGGGAGCTGTTTTTT. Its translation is CASSFAAGGNTGELFF.